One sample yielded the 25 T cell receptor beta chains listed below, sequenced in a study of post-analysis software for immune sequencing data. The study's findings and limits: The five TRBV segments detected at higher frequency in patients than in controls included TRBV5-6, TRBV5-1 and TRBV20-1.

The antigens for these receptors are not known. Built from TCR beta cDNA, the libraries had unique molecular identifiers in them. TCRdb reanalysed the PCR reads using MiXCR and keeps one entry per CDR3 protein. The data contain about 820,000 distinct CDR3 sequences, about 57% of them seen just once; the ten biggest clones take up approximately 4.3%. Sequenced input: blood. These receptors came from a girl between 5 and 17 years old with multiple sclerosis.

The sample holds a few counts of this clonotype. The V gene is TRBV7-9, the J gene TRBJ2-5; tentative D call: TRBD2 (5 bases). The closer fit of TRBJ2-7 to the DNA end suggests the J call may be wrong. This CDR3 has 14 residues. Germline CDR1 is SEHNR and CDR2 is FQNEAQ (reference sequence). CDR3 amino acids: CASSPAGSDYEQYF. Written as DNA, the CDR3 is TGTGCCAGCAGCCCCGCGGGTAGCGACTACGAGCAGTACTTC.

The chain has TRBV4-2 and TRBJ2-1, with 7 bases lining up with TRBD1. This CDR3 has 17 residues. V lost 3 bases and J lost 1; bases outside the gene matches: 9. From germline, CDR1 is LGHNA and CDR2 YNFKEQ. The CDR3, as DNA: TGTGCCAGCAGCCATGGCGTAGGGGGCGTATCCTACAATGAGCAGTTCTTC. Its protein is CASSHGVGGVSYNEQFF.

The CDR3 region is CASSLDGRGRGGELFF. The CDR3 DNA is TGTGCCAGCAGCTTGGACGGCAGGGGCCGTGGCGGGGAGCTGTTTTTT. This chain connects TRBV5-6 to TRBJ2-2; tentative D call: TRBD1 (6 bases). Deletions cut 0 bases from V and 7 bases from J, with 16 bases between. Germline lookup yields CDR1 SGHDT and CDR2 YYEEEE. The CDR3 totals 16 residues.

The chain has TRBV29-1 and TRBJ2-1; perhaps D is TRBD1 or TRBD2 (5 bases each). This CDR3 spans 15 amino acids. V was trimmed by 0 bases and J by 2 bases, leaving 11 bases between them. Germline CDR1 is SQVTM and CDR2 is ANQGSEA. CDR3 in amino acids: CSVEDRQGPYNEQFF. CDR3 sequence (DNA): TGCAGCGTTGAAGATCGGCAGGGACCCTACAATGAGCAGTTCTTC.

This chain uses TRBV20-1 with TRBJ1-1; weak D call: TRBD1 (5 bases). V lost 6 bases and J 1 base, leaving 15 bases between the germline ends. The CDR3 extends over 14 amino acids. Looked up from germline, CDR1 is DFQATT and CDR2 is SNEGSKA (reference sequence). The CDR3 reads CSAALRGRNTEAFF. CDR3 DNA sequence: TGCAGTGCCGCCCTACGGGGGAGGAACACTGAAGCTTTCTTT.

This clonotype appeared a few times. The CDR3 here is CSAIISTDTQYF. The CDR3 DNA sequence: TGCAGTGCTATTATCAGCACAGATACGCAGTATTTT. This sequence joins TRBV20-1 and TRBJ2-3; D is undetermined. Trimming removed 4 bases from V and 0 bases from J, with 5 bases in between. This CDR3 is built from 12 residues. Germline-derived CDR1 and CDR2 are DFQATT and SNEGSKA (reference sequence).

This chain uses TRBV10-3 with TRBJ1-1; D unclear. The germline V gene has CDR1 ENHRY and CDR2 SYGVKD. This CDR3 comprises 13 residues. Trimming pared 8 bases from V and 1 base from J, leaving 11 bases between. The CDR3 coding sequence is TGTGCCATCGAGAGAGCAAGGAACACTGAAGCTTTCTTT. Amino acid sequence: CAIERARNTEAFF.

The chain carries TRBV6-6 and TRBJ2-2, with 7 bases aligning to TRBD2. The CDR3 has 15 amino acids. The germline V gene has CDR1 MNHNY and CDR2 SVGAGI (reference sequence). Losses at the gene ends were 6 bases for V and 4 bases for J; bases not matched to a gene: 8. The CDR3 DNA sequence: TGTGCCAGCAGATCGACTAGCCAGAGCACCGGGGAGCTGTTTTTT. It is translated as CASRSTSQSTGELFF.

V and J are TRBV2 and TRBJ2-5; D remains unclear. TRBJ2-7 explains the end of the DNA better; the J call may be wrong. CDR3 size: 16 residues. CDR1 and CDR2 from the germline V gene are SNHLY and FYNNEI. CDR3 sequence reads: CASSEAGTEFYYEQYF. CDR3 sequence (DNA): TGTGCCAGCAGTGAAGCAGGCACAGAGTTCTACTACGAGCAGTACTTC.

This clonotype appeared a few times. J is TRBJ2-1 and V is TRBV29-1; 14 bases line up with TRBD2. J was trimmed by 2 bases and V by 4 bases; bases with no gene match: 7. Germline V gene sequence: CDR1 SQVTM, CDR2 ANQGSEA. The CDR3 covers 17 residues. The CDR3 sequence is CSVVGLAGVPAYNEQFF. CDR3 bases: TGCAGCGTTGTGGGACTAGCGGGAGTGCCCGCCTACAATGAGCAGTTCTTC.

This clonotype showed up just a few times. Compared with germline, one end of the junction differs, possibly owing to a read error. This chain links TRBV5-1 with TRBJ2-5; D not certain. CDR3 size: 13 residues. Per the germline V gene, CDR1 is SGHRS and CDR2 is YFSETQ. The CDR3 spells CASSFGPQETQYF. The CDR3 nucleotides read TGTGCCAGCAGCTTCGGACCCCAAGAGACCCAGTACTTC.

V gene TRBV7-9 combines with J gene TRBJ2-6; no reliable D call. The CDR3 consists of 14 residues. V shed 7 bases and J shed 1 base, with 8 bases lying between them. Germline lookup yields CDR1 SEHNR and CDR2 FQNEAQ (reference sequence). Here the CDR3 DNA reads TGTGCCAGCATTCCAGGATCTGGGGCCAACGTCCTGACTTTC. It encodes CASIPGSGANVLTF.

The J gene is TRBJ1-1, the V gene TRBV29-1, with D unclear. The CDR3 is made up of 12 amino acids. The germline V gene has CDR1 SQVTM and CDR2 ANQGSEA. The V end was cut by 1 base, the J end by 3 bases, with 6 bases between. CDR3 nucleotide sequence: TGCAGCGTTGAAGGTGCCGACACTGAAGCTTTCTTT. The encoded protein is CSVEGADTEAFF.

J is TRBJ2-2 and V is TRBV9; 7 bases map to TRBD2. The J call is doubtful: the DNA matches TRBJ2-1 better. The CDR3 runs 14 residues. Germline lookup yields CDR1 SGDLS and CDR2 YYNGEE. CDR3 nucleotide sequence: TGTGCCAGCAGTCGGGGGGAGGTGCACAATGAGCAGTTCTTC. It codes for CASSRGEVHNEQFF.

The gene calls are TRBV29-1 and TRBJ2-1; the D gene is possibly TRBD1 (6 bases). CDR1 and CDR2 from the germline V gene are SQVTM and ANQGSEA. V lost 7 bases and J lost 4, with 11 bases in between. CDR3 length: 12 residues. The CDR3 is CSGRGQYNEQFF. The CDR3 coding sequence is TGCAGCGGAAGAGGACAGTACAATGAGCAGTTCTTC.

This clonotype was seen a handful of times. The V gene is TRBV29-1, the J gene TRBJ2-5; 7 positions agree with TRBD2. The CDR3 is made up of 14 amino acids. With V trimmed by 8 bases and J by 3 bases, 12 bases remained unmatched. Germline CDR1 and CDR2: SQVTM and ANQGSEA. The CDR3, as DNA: TGCAGCTTGTGGGTCGGCGGGAGTAAAGAGACCCAGTACTTC. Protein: CSLWVGGSKETQYF.

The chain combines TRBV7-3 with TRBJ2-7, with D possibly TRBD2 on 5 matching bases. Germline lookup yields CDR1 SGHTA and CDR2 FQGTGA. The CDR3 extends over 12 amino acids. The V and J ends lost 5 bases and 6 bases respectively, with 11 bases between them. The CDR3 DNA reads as TGTGCCAGCAGCCCGGGGAGTGCCGAGCAGTACTTC. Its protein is CASSPGSAEQYF.

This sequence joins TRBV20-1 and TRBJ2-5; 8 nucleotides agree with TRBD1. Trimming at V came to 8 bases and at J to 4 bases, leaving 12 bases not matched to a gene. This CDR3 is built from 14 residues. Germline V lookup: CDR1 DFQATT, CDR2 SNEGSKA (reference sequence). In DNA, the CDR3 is TGCAGTACGGAAACAGGGGGTACAGCAGAGACCCAGTACTTC. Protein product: CSTETGGTAETQYF.

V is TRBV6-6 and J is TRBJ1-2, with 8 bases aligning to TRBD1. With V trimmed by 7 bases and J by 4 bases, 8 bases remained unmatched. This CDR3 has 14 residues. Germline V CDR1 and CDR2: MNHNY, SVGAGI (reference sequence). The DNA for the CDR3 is TGTGCCAGCACTCCAGGGGGCGCGGGCTATGGCTACACCTTC. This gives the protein CASTPGGAGYGYTF.

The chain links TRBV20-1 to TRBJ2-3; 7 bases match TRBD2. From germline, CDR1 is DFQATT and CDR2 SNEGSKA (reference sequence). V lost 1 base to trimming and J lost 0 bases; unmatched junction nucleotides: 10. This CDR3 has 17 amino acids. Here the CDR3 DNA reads TGCAGTGCTAGAGTGGTGGGGGGGGTCCCTAGCACAGATACGCAGTATTTT. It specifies CSARVVGGVPSTDTQYF.

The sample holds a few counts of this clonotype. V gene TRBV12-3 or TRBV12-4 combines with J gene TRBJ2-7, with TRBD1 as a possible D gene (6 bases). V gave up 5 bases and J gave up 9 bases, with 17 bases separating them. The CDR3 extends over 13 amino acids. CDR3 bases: TGTGCCAGCAGTAACAGGGAGCATGGAGGGCAGTACTTC. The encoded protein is CASSNREHGGQYF.

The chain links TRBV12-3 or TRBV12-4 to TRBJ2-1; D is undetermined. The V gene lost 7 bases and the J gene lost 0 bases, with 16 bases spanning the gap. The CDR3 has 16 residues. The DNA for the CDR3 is TGTGCCAGCAACCCTCCGAGCTGGAGCTCCTACAATGAGCAGTTCTTC. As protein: CASNPPSWSSYNEQFF.

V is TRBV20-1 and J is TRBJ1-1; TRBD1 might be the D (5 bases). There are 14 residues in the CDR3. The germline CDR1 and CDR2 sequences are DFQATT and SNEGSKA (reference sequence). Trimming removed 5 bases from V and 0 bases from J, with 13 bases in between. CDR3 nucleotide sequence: TGCAGTGCTCTCCTTGGGGGAATGAACACTGAAGCTTTCTTT. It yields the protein CSALLGGMNTEAFF.

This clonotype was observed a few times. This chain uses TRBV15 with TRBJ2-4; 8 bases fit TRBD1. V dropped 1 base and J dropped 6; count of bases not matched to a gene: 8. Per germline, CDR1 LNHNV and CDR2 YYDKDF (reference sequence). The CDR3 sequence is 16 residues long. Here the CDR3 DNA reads TGTGCCACCAGCAGAGGGGGCCGGGACAGGCTAAACATTCAGTACTTC. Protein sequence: CATSRGGRDRLNIQYF.

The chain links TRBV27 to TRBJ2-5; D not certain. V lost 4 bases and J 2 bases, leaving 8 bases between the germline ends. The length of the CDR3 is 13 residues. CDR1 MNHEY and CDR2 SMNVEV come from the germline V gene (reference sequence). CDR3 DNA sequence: TGTGCCAGCAGTTCGCTACCGCAAGAGACCCAGTACTTC. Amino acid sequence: CASSSLPQETQYF.